This T cell receptor beta chain was found in a study of CD8 T cells in Susac syndrome. RNA was extracted with the RNeasy kit, and a quantity of roughly 0.45 to 1 ug was reverse transcribed using random hexamers. An immunoSEQ multiplex PCR amplified TCR beta CDR3 over 54 Vbeta and 13 Jbeta. TCRdb passed the immunoSEQ multiplex PCR reads through MiXCR, listing each CDR3 protein once. Found here are some 150,000 distinct CDR3 sequences, 95% of them singletons; the top ten hold approximately 0.15%. The CD8+ and CD4+ T cells were negatively isolated, with the TEMRA cells enriched by FACS. The CDR3 spans 11 residues. Per germline, CDR1 SQVTM and CDR2 ANQGSEA. V was clipped by 5 bases and J by 5 bases, with 9 bases between them. In its sample, this clonotype was seen once.

This chain uses TRBV29-1 with TRBJ1-2; unclear D gene. The clonotype was recovered from a human donor with multiple sclerosis. The sequenced sample was CD8+ T cells from PBMCs. The chain's CDR3 is CSVPQPYGYTF. The CDR3 nucleotides are TGCAGCGTTCCCCAACCATATGGCTACACCTTC.